Sequencing of this TCR beta chain was carried out in a study of shared clonotypes between healthy human individuals. The study, taken as a whole, reports: Generally, naive subsets came out with larger estimated richness than memory subsets.

Per the germline V gene, CDR1 is GTSNPN and CDR2 is SVGIG (reference sequence). V lost 3 bases, J lost 1 base, and 14 bases lay in between. The CDR3 covers 15 residues. Worth noting for this clone: Its antigen is not identified.

How the authors handled the data: ImmunoSEQ output held junction-only sequences without quality scores, so filtering differed. The protocol was immunoSEQ multiplex PCR, while the TCRdb copy is restricted to in-frame clones and leaves out a portion. D and trimming come from the DNA, and the V and J calls and clone size come from that table. The repertoire holds around 980,000 clones, with about 80% as singletons. This sequence joins TRBV30 and TRBJ2-3, with a tentative D call TRBD2 (6 bases). This TCR was recovered from a man between 18 and 35 years old in good health. Some clones in this sample may be carry-over from other donors' samples. Sequences were obtained from memory CD4+ T cells from PBMCs. As to subset: CD45RA-negative fraction. The CDR3 region is CAWSNGAGRTDTQYF. CDR3 in DNA: TGTGCCTGGAGCAACGGGGCGGGGCGCACAGATACGCAGTATTTT.